The 26 T cell receptor beta chains below come from one sample, sequenced in a study of cytomegalovirus exposure and HLA in healthy donors. This PCR relied on a set of 60 Vbeta primers and 13 Jbeta primers. This table comes from immunoSEQ multiplex PCR, and its TCRdb copy is limited to in-frame clones, with some not included. Counted here are roughly 150,000 clones, approximately 80% occurring once; the ten biggest clones make up 7% to 9%. Sequenced material: PBMCs. The receptors stem from a male donor in good health and CMV-seropositive.

CDR3 residues: CASSLVLGQPSNQPQHF. For the CDR3, the DNA is TGTGCCAGCAGCTTAGTTCTGGGCCAGCCAAGCAATCAGCCCCAGCATTTT. The chain couples TRBV7-8 to TRBJ1-5; D is ambiguous. Per germline, CDR1 SGHVS and CDR2 FQNEAQ. V was pared by 1 base and J by 1 base, with 14 bases between. This CDR3 has 17 residues.

The chain carries TRBV14 and TRBJ2-2, with D possibly matching TRBD1 (6 bases). Trimming removed 8 bases at V and 5 bases at J, with 15 bases between. The CDR3 has 14 residues. Germline loops: CDR1 SGHDN, CDR2 FVKESK. The CDR3 region has the DNA TGTGCCAGCCAGCAGGGGTTGGGAACCGGGGAGCTGTTTTTT. Translation: CASQQGLGTGELFF.

The rearrangement links TRBV28 to TRBJ2-7; 7 nucleotides match TRBD2. This CDR3 spans 14 amino acids. Germline CDR1 is MDHEN and CDR2 is SYDVKM. Losses at the gene ends were 3 bases for V and 6 bases for J; bases not matched to a gene: 8. The CDR3 spells CASSLGGVEGEQYF. CDR3 sequence (DNA): TGTGCCAGCAGTTTGGGAGGGGTCGAGGGCGAGCAGTACTTC.

This clone has only one observation. This sequence joins TRBV19 and TRBJ1-4, with D unclear. V was shortened by 3 bases and J by 0 bases, with 11 bases between the two germline ends. Germline CDR1 LNHDA, CDR2 SQIVND (reference sequence). This CDR3 has 16 amino acids. The CDR3 nucleotides are TGTGCCAGTAGTATTAGGCAGACTGCAACTAATGAAAAACTGTTTTTT. Translating it yields CASSIRQTATNEKLFF.

This rearrangement joins TRBV7-9 to TRBJ1-1; 8 bases are shared with TRBD1. Germline CDR1 SEHNR, CDR2 FQNEAQ (reference sequence). The J segment lost 1 base and the V segment lost 4 bases, leaving 5 bases of the junction unmatched. This CDR3 comprises 15 residues. This chain's CDR3 is CASSSRQGTNTEAFF. CDR3 DNA: TGTGCCAGCAGCTCCCGACAGGGGACGAACACTGAAGCTTTCTTT.

The chain links TRBV9 to TRBJ2-7; 7 bases map to TRBD1. V lost 4 bases to trimming and J lost 5 bases; unmatched junction nucleotides: 9. Germline V gene lookup returns CDR1 SGDLS and CDR2 YYNGEE. The CDR3 has 14 amino acids. CDR3 in amino acids: CASSRQGGLNEQYF. The CDR3 region has the DNA TGTGCCAGCAGCAGACAGGGTGGCCTGAACGAGCAGTACTTC.

This sequence joins TRBV2 and TRBJ1-6, with unresolved D. V was cut by 8 bases and J by 6 bases, with 8 bases left in between. CDR1 and CDR2 from the germline V gene are SNHLY and FYNNEI. The CDR3 contains 12 residues. The CDR3 spells CASSAANSPLHF. The CDR3 DNA is TGTGCCAGCTCCGCGGCTAATTCACCCCTCCACTTT. The full variable domain, with the rest looked up from reference TRBV2 and TRBJ1-6, is EPEVTQTPSHQVTQMGQEVILRCVPISNHLYFYWYRQILGQKVEFLVSFYNNEISEKSEIFDDQFSVERPDGSNFTLKIRSTKLEDSAMYFCASSAANSPLHFGNGTRLTVT.

The CDR3 nucleotides are TGTGCCAGCAGCGTAGGCGACAGGCCATATGGCTACACCTTC. Protein product: CASSVGDRPYGYTF. The V call is TRBV9, the J call TRBJ1-2; TRBD1 is a possible D gene (6 bases). Trimming pared 0 bases from V and 5 bases from J, leaving 11 bases between. The length of the CDR3 is 14 residues. Per germline, CDR1 SGDLS and CDR2 YYNGEE.

The chain carries TRBV10-3 and TRBJ2-3; 15 positions match TRBD2. Trimming at V came to 7 bases and at J to 1 base, leaving 3 bases not matched to a gene. The germline gives CDR1 ENHRY, CDR2 SYGVKD. The CDR3 is made up of 16 amino acids. As DNA, the CDR3 is TGTGCCATCAAAGGACTAGCGGGAGGGGGCACAGATACGCAGTATTTT. Amino acids: CAIKGLAGGGTDTQYF.

V usage is TRBV5-6 and J usage is TRBJ1-3, with TRBD1 matching 7 bases. Germline CDR1 is SGHDT and CDR2 is YYEEEE. J was trimmed by 1 base and V by 3 bases; bases with no gene match: 4. The CDR3 consists of 15 residues. CDR3 amino acids: CASSSTDRSGNTIYF. CDR3 coding DNA: TGTGCCAGCAGCTCCACGGACAGGTCTGGAAACACCATATATTTT.

This chain links TRBV6-5 with TRBJ1-1; D is perhaps TRBD1 (5 bases). V lost 0 bases and J lost 4, with 15 bases in between. Germline CDR1 reads MNHEY; CDR2 reads SVGAGI. The CDR3 sequence is 16 residues long. CDR3 sequence reads: CASSYSKRAGRTEAFF. In DNA form, the CDR3 reads TGTGCCAGCAGTTACTCAAAAAGGGCAGGGCGCACTGAAGCTTTCTTT.

The chain carries TRBV28 and TRBJ1-1; possibly TRBD1 for D (6 bases). CDR3 length: 14 amino acids. Germline CDR1 is MDHEN and CDR2 is SYDVKM. Deletions cut 5 bases from V and 4 bases from J, with 14 bases between. The CDR3 protein is CASSPAQGITEAFF. In nucleotides, the CDR3 is TGTGCCAGCAGTCCCGCCCAGGGGATCACTGAAGCTTTCTTT.

The chain uses TRBV5-4 and TRBJ2-5; 11 bases line up with TRBD2. CDR1 is SGHNT, CDR2 YYREEE, per germline (reference sequence). V was pared by 0 bases and J by 4 bases, with 8 bases of the junction left unmatched. This CDR3 has 17 amino acids. The CDR3 sequence is CASSLAGGSGRGETQYF. The CDR3 nucleotides are TGTGCCAGCAGCTTGGCGGGGGGTAGCGGGAGGGGAGAGACCCAGTACTTC. Drawing the rest from reference TRBV5-4 and TRBJ2-5, the complete variable domain is ETGVTQSPTHLIKTRGQQVTLRCSSQSGHNTVSWYQQALGQGPQFIFQYYREEENGRGNFPPRFSGLQFPNYSSELNVNALELDDSALYLCASSLAGGSGRGETQYFGPGTRLLVL.

The chain links TRBV5-1 to TRBJ1-6; a possible D gene is TRBD1 (6 bases). Looked up from germline, CDR1 is SGHRS and CDR2 is YFSETQ. This CDR3 has 17 amino acids. Trimming stripped 0 bases from V and 8 bases from J, with 18 bases between. CDR3 in amino acids: CASSLVGGEDGDSPLHF. The CDR3, as DNA: TGCGCCAGCAGCTTGGTAGGGGGAGAAGATGGCGATTCACCCCTCCACTTT. The variable domain in full, with the rest retrieved from reference TRBV5-1 and TRBJ1-6, is KAGVTQTPRYLIKTRGQQVTLSCSPISGHRSVSWYQQTPGQGLQFLFEYFSETQRNKGNFPGRFSGRQFSNSRSEMNVSTLELGDSALYLCASSLVGGEDGDSPLHFGNGTRLTVT.

V usage is TRBV27 and J usage is TRBJ2-2; 7 bases fit TRBD2. CDR1 is MNHEY, CDR2 SMNVEV, per germline (reference sequence). The CDR3 sequence is 15 residues long. With 5 bases clipped from V and 4 bases from J, the junction kept 7 bases outside the gene matches. The CDR3 nucleotides read TGTGCCAGCAGTGCTCCGGGGGGACCCACCGGGGAGCTGTTTTTT. Translating it yields CASSAPGGPTGELFF.

V is TRBV6-5 and J is TRBJ1-5, with TRBD1 as a possible D gene (6 bases). The CDR3 contains 13 residues. Germline CDR1 reads MNHEY; CDR2 reads SVGAGI. The V and J ends lost 6 bases and 5 bases respectively, with 11 bases between them. CDR3 protein: CASSPGVHQPQHF. The CDR3 DNA is TGTGCCAGCAGCCCAGGGGTTCATCAGCCCCAGCATTTT.

This sequence joins TRBV19 and TRBJ2-1; TRBD2 aligns across 13 bases. Germline V lookup: CDR1 LNHDA, CDR2 SQIVND (reference sequence). V lost 3 bases to trimming and J lost 5 bases; unmatched junction nucleotides: 4. CDR3 size: 16 residues. CDR3 DNA sequence: TGTGCCAGTAGTATCGGACTAGCGGGGGTCCACAATGAGCAGTTCTTC. It is translated as CASSIGLAGVHNEQFF.

The V gene is TRBV4-3, the J gene TRBJ1-2, with 7 bases aligning to TRBD1. The germline V gene encodes CDR1 LGHNA and CDR2 YSLEER. This CDR3 spans 14 amino acids. The junction had 7 bases not matched to a gene; V was cut back by 1 base and J by 8 bases. CDR3 loop: CASSQAAGQTGYTF. In DNA, the CDR3 is TGCGCCAGCAGCCAAGCGGCGGGACAGACAGGCTACACCTTC.

This clone was seen only a few times. V usage is TRBV28 and J usage is TRBJ1-1; 8 positions agree with TRBD1. Germline V gene lookup returns CDR1 MDHEN and CDR2 SYDVKM. V shed 5 bases, J shed 2 bases, and the junction held 1 base outside the gene matches. This CDR3 region has 13 residues. The CDR3 DNA is TGTGCCAGCAGTACAGGGGGTAACACTGAAGCTTTCTTT. Amino acids: CASSTGGNTEAFF.

The CDR3, as DNA: TGTGCCAGCAGTTTGGGAGGGGACGAGCAGTACTTC. It translates to CASSLGGDEQYF. The chain recombines TRBV27 with TRBJ2-7, with 7 bases fitting TRBD2. Germline CDR1 is MNHEY and CDR2 is SMNVEV (reference sequence). This CDR3 is 12 amino acids long. J gave up 5 bases and V 3 bases, and 1 base lay outside the gene matches.

This clone rates as medium-sized. The chain uses TRBV6-4 and TRBJ1-1, with D uncertain. Germline-derived CDR1 and CDR2 are MRHNA and SNTAGT. V lost 3 bases to trimming and J lost 1 base, with 6 bases between them. This CDR3 region has 13 residues. The CDR3 spells CASSEVENTEAFF. CDR3 DNA: TGTGCCAGCAGTGAAGTAGAGAACACTGAAGCTTTCTTT.

The chain is built from TRBV19 and TRBJ2-1; 9 bases align to TRBD2. The germline CDR1 and CDR2 sequences are LNHDA and SQIVND (reference sequence). The CDR3 loop spans 20 amino acids. V dropped 2 bases and J dropped 2; count of bases not matched to a gene: 16. The CDR3 DNA reads TGTGCCAGTAGTATACGGTCTTGGGGGAGGCGGGAGGGCCCCTACAATGAGCAGTTCTTC. It is translated as CASSIRSWGRREGPYNEQFF.

CDR3 region: CASSRTSEAFF. CDR3 sequence (DNA): TGTGCCAGCAGCCGAACATCGGAAGCTTTCTTT. The chain is built from TRBV5-4 and TRBJ1-1, with D uncertain. This CDR3 is 11 amino acids long. The V and J ends lost 4 bases and 8 bases respectively, with 9 bases between them. CDR1 is SGHNT and CDR2 is YYREEE in the germline V gene (reference sequence).

The chain recombines TRBV5-1 with TRBJ2-7; 8 nucleotides match TRBD1. The CDR3 length is 15 residues. Germline V lookup: CDR1 SGHRS, CDR2 YFSETQ. The V gene end was trimmed by 4 bases and the J gene end by 6 bases; junction bases not matched to a gene: 12. The CDR3 nucleotides read TGCGCCAGCAGCGCAGACCGGGACAGGTTGGGCGAGCAGTACTTC. Protein product: CASSADRDRLGEQYF.

The gene calls are TRBV11-2 and TRBJ1-1; TRBD1 might be the D (6 bases). Germline CDR1 reads SGHAT; CDR2 reads FQNNGV. This CDR3 has 13 amino acids. Trimming stripped 8 bases from V and 0 bases from J, with 10 bases between. CDR3 region: CASGGQLNTEAFF. The CDR3 DNA is TGTGCCAGCGGTGGACAGTTGAACACTGAAGCTTTCTTT.

J is TRBJ2-7 and V is TRBV5-5; 9 bases fit TRBD2. CDR1 and CDR2 from the germline V gene are SGHKS and YYEKEE (reference sequence). CDR3 length: 16 amino acids. J lost 5 bases, V lost 0 bases, and 9 bases had no gene match. CDR3 sequence: CASSLAPSGRTHEQYF. In DNA form, the CDR3 reads TGTGCCAGCAGCTTGGCCCCAAGCGGGAGGACCCACGAGCAGTACTTC.